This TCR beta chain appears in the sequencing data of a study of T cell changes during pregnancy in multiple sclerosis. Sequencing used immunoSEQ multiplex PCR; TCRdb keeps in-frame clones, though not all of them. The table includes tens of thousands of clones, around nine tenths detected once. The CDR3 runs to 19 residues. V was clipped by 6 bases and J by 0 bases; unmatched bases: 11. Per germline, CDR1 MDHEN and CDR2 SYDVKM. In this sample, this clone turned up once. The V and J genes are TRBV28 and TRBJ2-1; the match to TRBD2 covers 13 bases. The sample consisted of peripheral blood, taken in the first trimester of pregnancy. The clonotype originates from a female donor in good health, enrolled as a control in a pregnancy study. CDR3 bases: TGTGCCAGCAGCGATTCCGGGACTAGCGGGAAACTCTCCTACAATGAGCAGTTCTTC. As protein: CASSDSGTSGKLSYNEQFF. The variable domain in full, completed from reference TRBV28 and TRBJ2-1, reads DVKVTQSSRYLVKRTGEKVFLECVQDMDHENMFWYRQDPGLGLRLIYFSYDVKMKEKGDIPEGYSVSREKKERFSLILESASTNQTSMYLCASSDSGTSGKLSYNEQFFGPGTRLTVL.